Listed below are T cell receptor beta chains from one sample, sequenced in a study of T cells in Graves' hyperthyroidism and ophthalmopathy. TCRdb passed the multiplex PCR reads through MiXCR, listing each CDR3 protein once. The data hold about 520,000 distinct CDR3 sequences, with roughly a quarter observed a single time. Sequences were obtained from blood. The receptors shown here come from a woman in her 30s with Graves' ophthalmopathy. The CDR3 runs from the conserved cysteine through the conserved F or W. Each record gives: D gene, J gene, clone size, V gene, CDR3 length, CDR3 protein, CDR3 DNA. D genes are given only for firm matches. Rows give clone size only sometimes, using once, few, many, or a class for an expanded clone.

TRBD2	TRBJ2-5	many	TRBV28	16	CASSFASGGTQETQYF	TGTGCCAGCAGTTTTGCTAGCGGGGGTACACAAGAGACCCAGTACTTC
.	TRBJ1-5	many	TRBV12-3/TRBV12-4	14	CASSSGGSNQPQHF	TGTGCCAGCAGTTCGGGGGGATCCAATCAGCCCCAGCATTTT
.	TRBJ2-5	few	TRBV7-8	14	CASSYRVPQETQYF	TGTGCCAGCAGTTACCGCGTCCCTCAAGAGACCCAGTACTTC
.	TRBJ1-1	many	TRBV20-1	14	CSARDGGVSTEAFF	TGCAGTGCTAGAGATGGGGGGGTATCCACTGAAGCTTTCTTT
TRBD1	TRBJ2-7	few	TRBV5-1	12	CASSRAGGEQYF	TGCGCCAGCAGTCGTGCAGGGGGCGAGCAGTACTTC
TRBD1	TRBJ2-7	many	TRBV6-2/TRBV6-3	14	CASSYSTGVEEQYF	TGTGCCAGCAGTTACTCCACAGGGGTCGAAGAGCAGTACTTC
.	TRBJ1-2	many	TRBV5-5	15	CASSRGQGPIYGYTF	TGTGCCAGCAGCCGGGGTCAGGGTCCCATCTATGGCTACACCTTC
.	TRBJ2-7	many	TRBV7-9	13	CASSLEDPYEQYF	TGTGCCAGCAGCTTAGAGGATCCCTACGAGCAGTACTTC
.	TRBJ2-5	many	TRBV12-3/TRBV12-4	13	CASRASSGETQYF	TGTGCCAGTAGAGCAAGCAGTGGAGAGACCCAGTACTTC
TRBD1	TRBJ2-5	.	TRBV2	15	CASRQGGFESETQYF	TGTGCCAGCAGGCAAGGGGGCTTCGAATCAGAGACCCAGTACTTC
.	TRBJ2-6	few	TRBV15	15	CATSRAGTGANVLTF	TGTGCCACCAGCAGAGCCGGAACTGGGGCCAACGTCCTGACTTTC
TRBD1	TRBJ1-1	many	TRBV11-1	16	CASSPQRGQQRTEAFF	TGTGCCAGCAGCCCACAGAGGGGACAGCAACGCACTGAAGCTTTCTTT
TRBD1	TRBJ2-7	many	TRBV7-2	15	CASSLGGQGPYEQYF	TGTGCCAGCAGCTTAGGGGGACAGGGCCCTTACGAGCAGTACTTC
TRBD1	TRBJ1-2	few	TRBV12-3/TRBV12-4	12	CATKQGAGGYTF	TGTGCCACCAAGCAGGGGGCGGGGGGCTACACCTTC
.	TRBJ2-2	.	TRBV28	15	CAIEDFDVDTGELFF	TGTGCCATCGAGGATTTTGATGTAGACACCGGGGAGCTGTTTTTT
.	TRBJ1-5	many	TRBV12-3/TRBV12-4	18	CASSPTGLAPTLSQPQHF	TGTGCCAGCAGTCCTACGGGGTTAGCCCCGACCTTAAGCCAGCCCCAGCATTTT
.	TRBJ1-2	.	TRBV11-1	16	CASSLARTGDNYGYTF	TGTGCCAGCAGCTTAGCTCGGACGGGGGATAACTATGGCTACACCTTC